A single sample gave rise to the 5 T cell receptor beta chains below, sequenced in a study of blood T cells in healthy people across ages. It was with a sample-barcoded 5' primer and a J-beta primer mix that a second PCR of roughly 7 to 12 cycles was run. TCRdb analysed the 5' RACE reads with MiXCR anew, one entry per CDR3 protein. The top ten clones hold around 0.75% of a sample with around 1,000,000 distinct CDR3 sequences, 25% of them seen once. These data were likewise used in another study, on T cells of mothers and their children.

Material for sequencing was blood. These receptors all stem from a girl aged 2 to 10 in good health.

The chain joins TRBV5-1 to TRBJ1-1, with D possibly being TRBD1 (6 bases). Germline CDR1 is SGHRS and CDR2 is YFSETQ. Between the trimmed V and J ends, which lost 3 bases and 2 bases, there was a span of 14 bases. This CDR3 contains 15 residues. This CDR3 is CASSSETGDNTEAFF. The CDR3 region has the DNA TGCGCCAGCAGCTCCGAGACAGGAGACAACACTGAAGCTTTCTTT. Full variable domain (missing parts from reference TRBV5-1 and TRBJ1-1): KAGVTQTPRYLIKTRGQQVTLSCSPISGHRSVSWYQQTPGQGLQFLFEYFSETQRNKGNFPGRFSGRQFSNSRSEMNVSTLELGDSALYLCASSSETGDNTEAFFGQGTRLTVV.

The rearrangement joins TRBV10-3 to TRBJ1-2; no definite D call. Trimming pared 3 bases from V and 0 bases from J, leaving 11 bases between. CDR1 ENHRY and CDR2 SYGVKD come from the germline V gene. The CDR3 covers 15 residues. The DNA of the CDR3 is TGTGCCATCAGTGATGTTAAGGAAGCTAACTATGGCTACACCTTC. The encoded protein is CAISDVKEANYGYTF.

This clonotype was seen only a few times. The chain uses TRBV12-3 or TRBV12-4 and TRBJ2-7, with D perhaps matching TRBD1 or TRBD2 (5 bases each). The CDR3 spans 13 residues. V was pared by 3 bases and J by 3 bases, with 9 bases between. CDR3 DNA: TGTGCCAGCAGTTTTGGGGGAAACTACGAGCAGTACTTC. It encodes CASSFGGNYEQYF.

CDR3 DNA sequence: TGTGCCAGCTCGTCAGGGGGCAAGGGAGATCAGCCCCAGCATTTT. Amino acids: CASSSGGKGDQPQHF. The V and J genes are TRBV18 and TRBJ1-5; 8 bases agree with TRBD1. Germline V gene lookup returns CDR1 KGHSH and CDR2 LQKENI. The junction had 9 bases not matched to a gene; V was cut back by 6 bases and J by 5 bases. This CDR3 region has 15 residues.

V gene TRBV10-3 combines with J gene TRBJ2-7; 11 bases align to TRBD2. The V gene's germline CDR1 is ENHRY and CDR2 SYGVKD. The CDR3 sequence is 14 residues long. Trimming cost V 6 bases and J 5 bases; bases outside gene matches: 6. The CDR3 spells CAIRSLAGGHEQYF. The CDR3 DNA sequence: TGTGCCATCAGGTCCCTAGCGGGAGGCCACGAGCAGTACTTC.